The rows below give T cell receptor beta chains drawn from one sample of a study of CD8 T cells in Susac syndrome. TCRdb ran MiXCR on the immunoSEQ multiplex PCR reads and lists one entry per CDR3 protein. The sample carries about 60,000 distinct CDR3 sequences, around 94% recorded once. The sample taken for sequencing was CD8+ T cells from PBMCs. The source is a human donor in good health. CDR3s include the opening cysteine and the closing phenylalanine or tryptophan. The D gene is left open where the match is weak. Only some rows state a clone size, as once, few, many or a class for expanded clones.

v_gene	d_gene	j_gene	abundance	CDR3aa	CDR3nt
TRBV9	.	TRBJ1-1	few	CASSVAGTNTEAFF	TGTGCCAGCAGCGTAGCAGGGACGAACACTGAAGCTTTCTTT
TRBV20-1	TRBD2	TRBJ2-3	.	CSARPTAGVWDTQYF	TGCAGTGCCCGGCCGACTGCGGGGGTATGGGATACGCAGTATTTT
TRBV4-2	.	TRBJ2-3	.	CASSQETLVDTQYF	TGTGCCAGCAGCCAAGAGACCCTAGTTGATACGCAGTATTTT
TRBV6-5	TRBD1	TRBJ2-7	.	CASSWGQENYEQYF	TGTGCCAGCAGTTGGGGACAGGAAAACTACGAGCAGTACTTC
TRBV7-3	TRBD2	TRBJ2-1	.	CASTLGGGGYNEQFF	TGTGCCAGCACCCTGGGGGGGGGAGGGTACAATGAGCAGTTCTTC
TRBV27	TRBD1	TRBJ2-1	few	CASSLSGTGAYNEQFF	TGTGCCAGCAGTTTGTCCGGGACAGGGGCCTACAATGAGCAGTTCTTC
TRBV12-3/TRBV12-4	.	TRBJ2-2	.	CASKAVNTGELFF	TGTGCCAGTAAAGCGGTAAACACCGGGGAGCTGTTTTTT
TRBV4-2	.	TRBJ2-3	.	CASTCPRVQGTDTQYF	TGTGCCAGCACCTGTCCCCGGGTGCAGGGCACAGATACGCAGTATTTT
TRBV9	.	TRBJ1-3	.	CASSPGQSSGNTIYF	TGTGCCAGCAGCCCCGGACAGTCCTCTGGAAACACCATATATTTT
TRBV27	.	TRBJ1-6	.	CASSYSQVWDSPLHF	TGTGCCAGCAGTTATTCACAGGTCTGGGATTCACCCCTCCACTTT
TRBV4-2	.	TRBJ2-5	.	CASSPGHNQETQYF	TGTGCCAGCAGCCCGGGCCACAACCAAGAGACCCAGTACTTC
TRBV6-5	.	TRBJ1-1	few	CASSYAEGYTEAFF	TGTGCCAGCAGTTACGCCGAGGGGTACACTGAAGCTTTCTTT
TRBV13	.	TRBJ2-5	.	CASSFSTAPQETQYF	TGTGCCAGCAGCTTCTCGACAGCACCCCAAGAGACCCAGTACTTC
TRBV2	TRBD1	TRBJ2-1	.	CASRPGTGITDEQFF	TGTGCCAGCAGACCCGGGACAGGCATAACCGATGAGCAGTTCTTC
TRBV19	TRBD1	TRBJ1-1	.	CAVGQGYTEAFF	TGTGCCGTAGGACAGGGGTACACTGAAGCTTTCTTT
TRBV29-1	TRBD2	TRBJ2-7	.	CSVELPSGGAGIEQYF	TGCAGCGTTGAACTGCCTAGCGGGGGGGCCGGTATCGAGCAGTACTTC
TRBV27	.	TRBJ2-1	.	CASSLRQEYNEQFF	TGTGCCAGCAGTTTAAGGCAGGAATACAATGAGCAGTTCTTC
TRBV9	.	TRBJ2-3	.	CASSVEDSTDTQYF	TGTGCCAGCAGCGTAGAGGACAGCACAGATACGCAGTATTTT
TRBV12-3/TRBV12-4	.	TRBJ1-3	.	CASNRDTVDTIYF	TGTGCCAGCAACCGGGACACCGTCGACACCATATATTTT
TRBV7-9	.	TRBJ2-5	.	CASSFDRTQYF	TGTGCCAGCAGCTTCGACCGGACCCAGTACTTC
TRBV7-8	.	TRBJ2-7	once	CASSLAYMRFEQYF	TGTGCCAGCAGCTTAGCGTACATGCGTTTTGAGCAGTACTTC
TRBV9	.	TRBJ1-1	.	CASSVGPFQGAFF	TGTGCCAGCAGCGTAGGGCCATTTCAAGGGGCTTTCTTT
TRBV6-6	TRBD2	TRBJ2-1	.	CASSYGSGGFDEQFF	TGTGCCAGCAGTTACGGGAGCGGGGGGTTCGATGAGCAGTTCTTC
TRBV7-9	.	TRBJ2-3	.	CASSLLEGASDTQYF	TGTGCCAGCAGCTTACTAGAAGGGGCTTCAGATACGCAGTATTTT
TRBV15	TRBD2	TRBJ2-3	.	CATSRTLLAGITDTQYF	TGTGCCACCAGCAGGACCCTACTAGCGGGGATCACAGATACGCAGTATTTT
TRBV2	.	TRBJ2-7	.	CASTLFRDGTYEQYF	TGTGCCAGCACCCTTTTCCGGGACGGAACTTACGAGCAGTACTTC
TRBV5-1	.	TRBJ1-4	.	CASSSGGRSEKLFF	TGCGCCAGCAGCTCCGGCGGTAGAAGTGAAAAACTGTTTTTT